This T cell receptor (beta chain) was sequenced for a study of T cell therapy after organ transplantation. Overall study context: Across 2 to 6 intravenous infusions, patients got a median of 1.92 x 10^8 CMV-specific T cells.

Documented time point: 4-8 weeks after completion of therapy. Study outcomes and limitations: Effects of concurrent antirejection and antiviral medications were not evaluable. Nonresponder repertoires showed strong pretherapy expansions, barely changing post-therapy.

Points on this clone: Its antigen is unidentified.

V dropped 7 bases and J dropped 0 bases, with 10 bases sitting between them. Per the germline V gene, CDR1 is GTSNPN and CDR2 is SVGIG (reference sequence). The CDR3 has 13 residues. Some clones are missing from TCRdb's copy, which holds only in-frame ones; the method was immunoSEQ multiplex PCR. The sample yields almost 20,000 clones, around 85% seen once. Sequencing was performed on CD8+ T cells from blood, taken after autologous CMV-specific T cell therapy. The receptor comes from a human patient who had received a solid organ transplant and had CMV disease. Some T cells may have originated in the graft donor. The chain has TRBV30 and TRBJ1-5, with D perhaps matching TRBD1 (5 bases). CDR3: CASAGDSNQPQHF. CDR3 DNA: TGTGCCTCGGCGGGGGATAGCAATCAGCCCCAGCATTTT.